This TCR beta chain was captured by sequencing in a study of T cell changes during pregnancy in multiple sclerosis (dated by TCRdb to between 2018 and 2021). About the study as a whole: The study examined how the T cell repertoire changed over the course of pregnancy in women with multiple sclerosis.

Library creation used the immunoSEQ multiplex PCR assay. TCRdb provides this immuneACCESS table in a form limited to in-frame rearrangements. Some clones are lacking; in checked studies, under half of them reflect an unresolved V gene, and why the rest are absent is not known. The sample yields around 33,000 clones; about 90% were counted once. The top ten hold around 0.47% of the sample. This clone has only one observation. This clone's antigen is unknown. Per-nucleotide qualities are absent, and no much larger clonotype sits a single base away. Including the terminal cysteine and phenylalanine, the CDR3 comprises 17 residues. The kept DNA is CDR3 alone, 51 bases in frame from the first base. V ends up 5 bases short and J 4 bases short, with an unmatched junction base count of 14. CDR1 is given as SQVTM and CDR2 as ANQGSEA, both from the germline V gene.

The input for sequencing was CD4+ T cells from peripheral blood mononuclear cells, taken after pregnancy. The chain is encoded by TRBV29-1 joined to TRBJ2-2, with 9 junctional bases fitting TRBD1. This receptor was taken from a female donor with multiple sclerosis, enrolled in a pregnancy study. The CDR3 in this case is CSVIALLETGGTGELFF. In nucleotide form, the sequence is TGCAGCGTTATTGCCCTTTTAGAGACAGGGGGCACCGGGGAGCTGTTTTTT.